Sequencing of this TCR beta chain was carried out in a study of Ad26.COV2.S vaccination and SARS-CoV-2 variants. The treatment is: some 19 received Ad26.COV2.S at low or high dose, single or two shots; several received placebo; per-sample allocation not given. Sampling took place 63 days after the first vaccine or placebo injection. Using immunoSEQ multiplex PCR, the repertoire was profiled, and TCRdb retains in-frame clones only, with some absent. This sample has a few hundred thousand clones, with 83% found just once. The CDR3 is made up of 13 amino acids. Germline loops: CDR1 SGHTA, CDR2 FQGTGA. V shed 5 bases and J shed 1 base, with 7 bases lying between them.

The clonotype comes from a person between 18 and 60 years old who received the Ad26.COV2.S COVID-19 vaccine or a placebo. The chain joins TRBV7-3 to TRBJ2-3; the D is unclear. The sample here was peripheral blood, taken in a trial of Ad26.COV2.S vaccine versus placebo. The CDR3 is CASSASGTDTQYF. Here the CDR3 DNA reads TGTGCCAGCAGCGCATCTGGCACAGATACGCAGTATTTT.